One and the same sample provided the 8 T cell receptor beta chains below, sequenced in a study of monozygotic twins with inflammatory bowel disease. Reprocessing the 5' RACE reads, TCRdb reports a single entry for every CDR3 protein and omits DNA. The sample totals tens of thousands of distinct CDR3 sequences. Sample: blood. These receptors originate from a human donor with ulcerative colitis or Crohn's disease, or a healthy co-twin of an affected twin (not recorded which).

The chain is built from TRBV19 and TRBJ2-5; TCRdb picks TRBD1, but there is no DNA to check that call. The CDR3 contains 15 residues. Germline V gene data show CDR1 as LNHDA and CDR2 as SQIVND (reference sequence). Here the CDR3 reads CASSIGTGGIETQYF.

CDR3 sequence reads: CATSGDFYGYTF. J is TRBJ1-2 and V is TRBV15. The CDR3 has 12 amino acids. CDR1 and CDR2 (germline): LNHNV, YYDKDF (reference sequence).

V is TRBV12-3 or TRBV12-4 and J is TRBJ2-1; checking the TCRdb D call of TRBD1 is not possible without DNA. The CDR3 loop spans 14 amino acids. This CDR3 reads CASSPSGGGNEQFF.

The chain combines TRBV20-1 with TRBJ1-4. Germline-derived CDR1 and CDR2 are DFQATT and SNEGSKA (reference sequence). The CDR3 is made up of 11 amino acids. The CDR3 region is CSARPSEKLFF.

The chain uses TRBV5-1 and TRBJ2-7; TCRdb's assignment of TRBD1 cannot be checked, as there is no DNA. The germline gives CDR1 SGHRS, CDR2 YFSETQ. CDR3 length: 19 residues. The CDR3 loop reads CASSLGAVAGDRSTYEQYF.

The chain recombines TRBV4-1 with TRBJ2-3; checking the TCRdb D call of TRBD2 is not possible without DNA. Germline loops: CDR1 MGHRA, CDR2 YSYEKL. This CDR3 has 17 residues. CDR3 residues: CVSSQVVRGMSTDTQYF.

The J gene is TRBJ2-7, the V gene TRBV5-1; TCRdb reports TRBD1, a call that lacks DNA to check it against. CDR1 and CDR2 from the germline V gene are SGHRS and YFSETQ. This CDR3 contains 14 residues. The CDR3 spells CASSPGTQYYEQYF.

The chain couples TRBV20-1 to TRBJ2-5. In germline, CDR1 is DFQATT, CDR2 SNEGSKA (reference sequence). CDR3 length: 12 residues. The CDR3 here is CSALPEVETQYF.